The rows below give T cell receptor beta chains drawn from one sample of a study of blood T cells in healthy people across ages. One entry per CDR3 protein, called by TCRdb with MiXCR from the 5' RACE reads. The sample lists roughly 1,000,000 distinct CDR3 sequences; under 30% were seen once. The same sample was also used in a study of T cells of mothers and their children.

Sequenced: blood. Receptor source: a girl aged 2 to 10 in good health. CDR3s include the opening cysteine and the closing phenylalanine or tryptophan. The order of the fields is J gene, V gene, CDR3 protein.

TRBJ2-1 | TRBV29-1 | CSGGQGARSNGQFF
TRBJ1-6 | TRBV27 | CASSSDRALKSPLHF
TRBJ2-6 | TRBV4-2 | CASSQDSTRGLWANVLTF
TRBJ2-4 | TRBV28 | CAAGGTGKNIQYF
- | TRBV4-2 | CASSLTGGDEQFF
TRBJ2-5 | TRBV28 | CASSLLGDPETQYF
TRBJ2-3 | TRBV28 | CASSIRETDTQYF
TRBJ2-1 | TRBV29-1 | CSVGFFALNEQFF
- | TRBV6-2/TRBV6-3 | CASRTPFVDRWQETQYF
- | TRBV2 | CASNQVGGVSYEQYF
- | TRBV21-1 | CASSMGRSHGTQYF
- | TRBV7-6 | CASSLGTGPDWQETQYF
TRBJ2-7 | TRBV27 | CASSLWYGSYEQYF
TRBJ1-4 | TRBV5-1 | CASSWGAGTTSEKLFF